This TCR beta chain appears in the sequencing data of a study of cytomegalovirus exposure and HLA in healthy donors. Researchers ran the PCR with 60 Vbeta and 13 Jbeta primers. TCRdb's table, derived via immunoSEQ multiplex PCR, lists solely in-frame clones and lacks some. The sample consists of about 150,000 clones, roughly 80% of them appearing once. On this clone itself: Its antigen remains unknown.

The germline CDR1 and CDR2 sequences are MNHEY and SVGAGI. This CDR3 is 15 amino acids long. Trimming removed 0 bases at V and 6 bases at J, with 15 bases between. Regarding the study as a whole: A later analysis reported that several of the most significant clusters appeared to be linked to common viral pathogens, among them Epstein-Barr virus. Reportedly, HLA-A and HLA-B alleles of most subjects were accurately predicted from TCR beta. A list of around 150 TCR beta chains associated with cytomegalovirus was given. Per a later analysis, fewer than 20,000 TCR beta sequences showed association with HLA alleles at 0.05 false discovery rate.

The specimen was PBMCs. The gene calls are TRBV6-5 and TRBJ2-7; weak D call: TRBD1 (5 bases). The clonotype was recovered from a man aged 35 to 55 in good health and CMV-seronegative. The CDR3 DNA sequence: TGTGCCAGCAGTTACTCGAAATATGGGGCAACCGAGCAGTACTTC. As protein: CASSYSKYGATEQYF.